Shown below are 26 T cell receptor beta chains from a single sample sequenced in a study of T cells in Graves' hyperthyroidism and ophthalmopathy. Amplification of TCR beta CDR3 regions used RNA as the template. TCR CDR3 underwent first-round RT-PCR with the HTBI primer set. Via MiXCR, TCRdb re-called the multiplex PCR reads, giving one row per CDR3 protein. The data show approximately 590,000 distinct CDR3 sequences, with about 43% seen just once and 8.2% held by the top ten. The sample taken for sequencing was peripheral blood or thyroid tissue (not recorded which). These receptor sequences come from a woman between 18 and 30 years old with Graves' hyperthyroidism.

V is TRBV24-1 and J is TRBJ1-5, with 9 bases identical to TRBD1. The germline V gene encodes CDR1 KGHDR and CDR2 SFDVKD. The CDR3 has 13 amino acids. V was pared by 5 bases and J by 7 bases, with 2 bases of the junction left unmatched. The CDR3 DNA reads as TGTGCCACCAGTGGACAGGGGGGGCAGCCCCAGCATTTT. Its protein product is CATSGQGGQPQHF.

The chain links TRBV20-1 to TRBJ2-7; 9 nucleotides align to TRBD2. With 3 bases clipped from V and 3 bases from J, the junction kept 3 bases outside the gene matches. This CDR3 spans 13 amino acids. CDR1 and CDR2 from the germline V gene are DFQATT and SNEGSKA (reference sequence). Here the CDR3 reads CSARASGIYEQYF. The CDR3 DNA reads TGCAGTGCTAGGGCTAGCGGGATCTACGAGCAGTACTTC.

This clonotype turned up a few times. The chain links TRBV7-9 to TRBJ2-5, with 9 bases aligning to TRBD2. Per germline, CDR1 SEHNR and CDR2 FQNEAQ (reference sequence). The trim removed 5 bases at V and 2 bases at J, leaving 12 bases unmatched. The CDR3 contains 17 residues. CDR3 nucleotides: TGTGCCAGCAGCCAAGATGGGCCTAGCGGGACACAAGAGACCCAGTACTTC. As protein: CASSQDGPSGTQETQYF. The variable domain in full, with the rest retrieved from reference TRBV7-9 and TRBJ2-5, is DTGVSQNPRHKITKRGQNVTFRCDPISEHNRLYWYRQTLGQGPEFLTYFQNEAQLEKSRLLSDRFSAERPKGSFSTLEIQRTEQGDSAMYLCASSQDGPSGTQETQYFGPGTRLLVL.

This clonotype was counted between two and nine times. The chain recombines TRBV7-8 with TRBJ1-4, with 9 bases fitting TRBD1. Trimming removed 5 bases from V and 8 bases from J; junction bases left unmatched: 9. The CDR3 runs to 15 residues. Germline loops: CDR1 SGHVS, CDR2 FQNEAQ. The CDR3 region is CASSGRTGVGEKLFF. The DNA for the CDR3 is TGTGCCAGCAGCGGCCGGACAGGGGTAGGCGAAAAACTGTTTTTT.

This clonotype was seen only a few times. The chain recombines TRBV5-1 with TRBJ2-7; D possibly corresponds to TRBD1 (6 bases). The V end lost 7 bases, the J end lost 0 bases, and 14 bases lay between the germline ends. This CDR3 has 14 amino acids. CDR1 is SGHRS and CDR2 is YFSETQ in the germline V gene. The CDR3 sequence: CASRPGHDSYEQYF. CDR3 sequence (DNA): TGCGCCAGCCGTCCGGGACACGACTCCTACGAGCAGTACTTC.

The J gene is TRBJ1-1, the V gene TRBV5-5, with a possible D match to TRBD1 (5 bases). Per germline, CDR1 SGHKS and CDR2 YYEKEE (reference sequence). Trimming removed 5 bases from V and 0 bases from J, with 17 bases in between. There are 16 residues in the CDR3. The CDR3 protein is CASSSVQGGMNTEAFF. As DNA, the CDR3 is TGTGCCAGCAGTAGCGTCCAGGGTGGCATGAACACTGAAGCTTTCTTT.

On this clonotype itself: A much more abundant neighbour one base away suggests this may be a read error. The V call is TRBV2, the J call TRBJ2-7; no clear D gene. The germline V gene has CDR1 SNHLY and CDR2 FYNNEI. With 11 bases removed from V and 7 bases from J, the gap between germline ends came to 12 bases. The CDR3 sequence is 10 residues long. The CDR3 region has the DNA TGTGCCGGCACCCAAGGGGAGCAGTACTTC. Its translation is CAGTQGEQYF.

This clonotype was detected a few times. This chain's CDR3 is CASSKRQGMNTEAFF. CDR3 DNA sequence: TGTGCCAGCAGCAAAAGACAAGGAATGAACACTGAAGCTTTCTTT. This chain joins TRBV11-3 and TRBJ1-1; the D is unclear. The CDR3 has 15 amino acids. Trimming cost V 5 bases and J 0 bases, with 13 bases left between them. Germline loops: CDR1 SGHNT, CDR2 YENEEA.

The V gene is TRBV5-1, the J gene TRBJ1-6, with D possibly TRBD1 on 6 matching bases. The CDR3 loop spans 15 amino acids. CDR1 is SGHRS, CDR2 YFSETQ, per germline. Trimming cost V 4 bases and J 9 bases, with 17 bases left between them. The CDR3 sequence is CASSQLGGQGSPLHF. The CDR3 coding sequence is TGCGCCAGCAGCCAACTGGGGGGACAAGGTTCACCCCTCCACTTT. Using reference TRBV5-1 and TRBJ1-6 for the parts outside the CDR3, the full variable domain is KAGVTQTPRYLIKTRGQQVTLSCSPISGHRSVSWYQQTPGQGLQFLFEYFSETQRNKGNFPGRFSGRQFSNSRSEMNVSTLELGDSALYLCASSQLGGQGSPLHFGNGTRLTVT.

This clonotype occurred once. Here the CDR3 reads CASSYSGLGCEQYF. The CDR3 DNA reads TGTGCCAGCAGCTACTCGGGACTGGGCTGCGAGCAGTACTTC. The rearrangement joins TRBV9 to TRBJ2-7; a weak D match, TRBD2 (6 bases). With 4 bases removed from V and 6 bases from J, the gap between germline ends came to 17 bases. Looked up from germline, CDR1 is SGDLS and CDR2 is YYNGEE. The CDR3 totals 14 residues.

The V gene is TRBV7-8, the J gene TRBJ1-6; D gene unclear. V lost 4 bases and J 5 bases, leaving 18 bases between the germline ends. The CDR3 spans 17 residues. In germline, CDR1 is SGHVS, CDR2 FQNEAQ. DNA of the CDR3: TGTGCCAGCAGCTCAACTTGGACCCTCCCGGATAATTCACCCCTCCACTTT. This gives the protein CASSSTWTLPDNSPLHF.

This clonotype was observed at least ten times. The V call is TRBV9, the J call TRBJ1-4; tentatively, D is TRBD1 (5 bases). V lost 0 bases, J lost 7 bases, and 10 bases lay in between. CDR1 SGDLS and CDR2 YYNGEE come from the germline V gene. CDR3 size: 14 residues. The CDR3 DNA sequence: TGTGCCAGCAGCGTAGCGCAGGGTGGTGAAAAACTGTTTTTT. Translation gives CASSVAQGGEKLFF.

This clonotype was detected many times. One base away lies a much larger clone, so this may be a sequencing read error. The V call is TRBV29-1, the J call TRBJ1-1, with 8 bases lining up with TRBD1. J lost 6 bases, V lost 7 bases, and 13 bases had no gene match. This CDR3 is built from 14 residues. Germline V gene lookup returns CDR1 SQVTM and CDR2 ANQGSEA. The CDR3 nucleotides read TGCAGCGCTTGGGACAGGAGGCTTATGGCTGAAGCTTTCTTT. It codes for CSAWDRRLMAEAFF.

Many counts were recorded for this clonotype. This rearrangement joins TRBV12-3 or TRBV12-4 to TRBJ2-5; possibly TRBD2 for D (5 bases). V was clipped by 5 bases and J by 2 bases, with 12 bases between them. The CDR3 is 14 amino acids. CDR3 coding DNA: TGTGCCAGCAGTCAATGGACTGCTCAAGAGACCCAGTACTTC. It specifies CASSQWTAQETQYF.

The J gene is TRBJ1-3, the V gene TRBV15, with D tentatively TRBD1 (5 bases). The CDR3 has 17 amino acids. V lost 1 base, J lost 2 bases, and 15 bases lay in between. Germline assignment: CDR1 LNHNV and CDR2 YYDKDF (reference sequence). CDR3 residues: CATSRAPDSRPGNTIYF. DNA for the CDR3: TGTGCCACCAGCAGAGCCCCTGACAGTCGCCCTGGAAACACCATATATTTT.

Comments on this clonotype: A junction boundary mismatches the germline segment, possibly from a read error. This chain connects TRBV7-2 to TRBJ1-2; 8 positions match TRBD1. CDR1 is SGHTA and CDR2 is FQGNSA in the germline V gene. CDR3 size: 13 residues. CDR3: CASSRGQGDGHTF. Here the CDR3 DNA reads TGTGCCAGCAGCCGCGGACAGGGCGATGGCCACACCTTC.

This clonotype was observed many times. V usage is TRBV15 and J usage is TRBJ1-5; TRBD1 might be the D (6 bases). This CDR3 has 15 amino acids. The V and J ends lost 4 bases and 4 bases respectively, with 14 bases between them. Germline V gene lookup returns CDR1 LNHNV and CDR2 YYDKDF (reference sequence). CDR3 coding DNA: TGTGCCACCAGCACCCTACAGGGTGGAAATCAGCCCCAGCATTTT. This encodes CATSTLQGGNQPQHF.

The chain employs TRBV11-1 and TRBJ1-2; 11 bases align to TRBD1. The CDR3 covers 14 residues. The V gene's germline CDR1 is SGHAT and CDR2 FQDESV (reference sequence). V lost 8 bases and J lost 7; bases outside the gene matches: 9. CDR3 protein: CASVEDRGLGGYTF. CDR3 bases: TGTGCCAGCGTTGAGGACAGGGGGCTTGGTGGCTACACCTTC.

The J gene is TRBJ2-7, the V gene TRBV19, with D possibly TRBD1 on 5 matching bases. Trimming shortened V by 4 bases and J by 2 bases, and 12 bases separated the two germline ends. Germline CDR1 reads LNHDA; CDR2 reads SQIVND (reference sequence). The CDR3 contains 14 residues. This chain's CDR3 is CASSSSTGPYEQYF. The CDR3 bases are TGTGCCAGTAGTAGCTCAACAGGACCCTACGAGCAGTACTTC.

The chain recombines TRBV19 with TRBJ1-2, with 7 bases lining up with TRBD1. This CDR3 has 13 residues. Germline V CDR1 and CDR2: LNHDA, SQIVND (reference sequence). CDR3 DNA sequence: TGTACCTCGACAGGGCGCCGCAACTATGGCTACACCTTC. Translation: CTSTGRRNYGYTF.

This clonotype was seen many times. This chain uses TRBV7-8 with TRBJ2-7; no definite D call. Germline CDR1 reads SGHVS; CDR2 reads FQNEAQ. Trimming took off 3 bases at V and 5 bases at J, with 11 bases between the two ends. This CDR3 contains 13 residues. The CDR3 DNA reads as TGTGCCAGCAGCTTGTGGCAGGCTGACGAGCAGTACTTC. It yields the protein CASSLWQADEQYF.

This chain links TRBV10-3 with TRBJ1-5, with TRBD1 matching over 9 bases. The CDR3 is made up of 16 amino acids. V was clipped by 4 bases and J by 4 bases; unmatched bases: 8. Germline-derived CDR1 and CDR2 are ENHRY and SYGVKD. Here the CDR3 reads CAISASADRGNQPQHF. Here the CDR3 DNA reads TGTGCCATCAGTGCTTCCGCGGACAGGGGTAATCAGCCCCAGCATTTT.

V is TRBV20-1 and J is TRBJ2-5; D perhaps matches TRBD1 (6 bases). The germline CDR1 and CDR2 sequences are DFQATT and SNEGSKA (reference sequence). Trimming removed 2 bases at V and 4 bases at J, with 14 bases between. CDR3 length: 14 amino acids. As DNA, the CDR3 is TGCAGTGCTAGAAACTCCGGGACATCAGAGACCCAGTACTTC. This gives the protein CSARNSGTSETQYF.

The chain carries TRBV7-6 and TRBJ2-7; 9 positions match TRBD2. The CDR3 is 17 amino acids. Germline-derived CDR1 and CDR2 are SGHVS and FNYEAQ. The V gene end was trimmed by 6 bases and the J gene end by 0 bases; junction bases not matched to a gene: 12. The CDR3 loop reads CASSLSIGTSFSYEQYF. The CDR3 DNA reads as TGTGCCAGCAGTTTATCGATTGGGACTAGCTTCTCCTACGAGCAGTACTTC.

Only a few counts were recorded for this clonotype. The J gene is TRBJ2-7, the V gene TRBV20-1; D is possibly TRBD1 (6 bases). The V and J ends lost 2 bases and 3 bases respectively, with 14 bases between them. This CDR3 is 14 amino acids long. The germline V gene has CDR1 DFQATT and CDR2 SNEGSKA (reference sequence). The CDR3 DNA reads as TGCAGTGCTAGAAGCACGGGACATTACTACGAGCAGTACTTC. It yields the protein CSARSTGHYYEQYF.

In this sample, this clonotype turned up a few times. The rearrangement uses TRBV20-1 and TRBJ2-3; TRBD2 matches at 10 bases. Germline V gives CDR1 DFQATT, CDR2 SNEGSKA (reference sequence). The CDR3 loop spans 15 amino acids. With 2 bases clipped from V and 1 base from J, the junction kept 3 bases outside the gene matches. As DNA, the CDR3 is TGCAGTGCTAGATGGCTAGCGGGGGGCACAGATACGCAGTATTTT. Translated: CSARWLAGGTDTQYF.